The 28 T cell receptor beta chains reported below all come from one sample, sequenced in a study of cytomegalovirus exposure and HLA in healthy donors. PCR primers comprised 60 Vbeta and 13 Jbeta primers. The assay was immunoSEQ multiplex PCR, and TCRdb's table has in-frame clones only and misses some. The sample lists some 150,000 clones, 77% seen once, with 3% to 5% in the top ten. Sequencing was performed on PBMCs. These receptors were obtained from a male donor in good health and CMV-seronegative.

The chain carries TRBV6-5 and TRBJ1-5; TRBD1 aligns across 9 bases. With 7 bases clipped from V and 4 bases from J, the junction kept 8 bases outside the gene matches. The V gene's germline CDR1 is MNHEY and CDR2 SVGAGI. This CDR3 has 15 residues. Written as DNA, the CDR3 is TGTGCCAGCAATTGGGACAGGGCCACGAATCAGCCCCAGCATTTT. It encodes CASNWDRATNQPQHF.

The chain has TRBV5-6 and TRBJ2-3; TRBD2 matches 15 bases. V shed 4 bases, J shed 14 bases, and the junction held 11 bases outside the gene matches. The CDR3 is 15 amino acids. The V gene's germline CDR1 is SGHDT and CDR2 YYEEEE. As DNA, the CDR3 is TGTGCCAGCAGCGGGGGACTAGCGGGAGGCCAAAGATGGTATTTT. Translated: CASSGGLAGGQRWYF.

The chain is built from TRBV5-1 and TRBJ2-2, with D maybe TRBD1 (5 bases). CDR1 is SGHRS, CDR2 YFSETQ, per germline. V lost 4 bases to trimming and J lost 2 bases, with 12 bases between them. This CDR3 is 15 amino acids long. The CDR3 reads CASSKTQGNTGELFF. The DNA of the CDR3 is TGCGCCAGCAGCAAAACCCAGGGCAACACCGGGGAGCTGTTTTTT. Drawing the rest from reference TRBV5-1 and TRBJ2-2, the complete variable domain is KAGVTQTPRYLIKTRGQQVTLSCSPISGHRSVSWYQQTPGQGLQFLFEYFSETQRNKGNFPGRFSGRQFSNSRSEMNVSTLELGDSALYLCASSKTQGNTGELFFGEGSRLTVL.

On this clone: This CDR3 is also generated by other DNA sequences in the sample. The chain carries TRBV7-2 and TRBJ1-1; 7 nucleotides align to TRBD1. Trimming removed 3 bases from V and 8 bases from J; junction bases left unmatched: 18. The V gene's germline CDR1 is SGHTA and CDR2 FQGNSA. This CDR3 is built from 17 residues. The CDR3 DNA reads TGTGCCAGCAGCTTTGCGGGCCTCGGACAGGTCTATACCGAAGCTTTCTTT. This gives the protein CASSFAGLGQVYTEAFF.

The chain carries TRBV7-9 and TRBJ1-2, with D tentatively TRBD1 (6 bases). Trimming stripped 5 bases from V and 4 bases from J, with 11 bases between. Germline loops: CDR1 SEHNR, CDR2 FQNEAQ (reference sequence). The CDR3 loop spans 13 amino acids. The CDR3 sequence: CASSLGQSYGYTF. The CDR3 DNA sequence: TGTGCCAGCAGCCTCGGACAGAGCTATGGCTACACCTTC.

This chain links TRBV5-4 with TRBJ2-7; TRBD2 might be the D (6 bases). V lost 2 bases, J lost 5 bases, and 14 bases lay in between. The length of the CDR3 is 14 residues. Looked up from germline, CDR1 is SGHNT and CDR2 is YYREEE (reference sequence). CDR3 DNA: TGTGCCAGCAGCTTTTATGGAGGGAGCAACGAGCAGTACTTC. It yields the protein CASSFYGGSNEQYF.

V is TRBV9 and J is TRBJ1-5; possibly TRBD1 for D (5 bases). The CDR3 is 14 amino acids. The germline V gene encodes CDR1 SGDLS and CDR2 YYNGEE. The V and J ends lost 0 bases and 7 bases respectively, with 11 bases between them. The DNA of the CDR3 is TGTGCCAGCAGCGTAGCGGGGGATGGCCAGCCCCAGCATTTT. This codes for CASSVAGDGQPQHF.

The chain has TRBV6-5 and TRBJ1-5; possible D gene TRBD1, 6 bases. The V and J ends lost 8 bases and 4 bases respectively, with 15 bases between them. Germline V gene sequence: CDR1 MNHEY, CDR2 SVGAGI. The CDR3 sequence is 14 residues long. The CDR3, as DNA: TGTGCCAGCCGAAAGGGACAAGATAATCAGCCCCAGCATTTT. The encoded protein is CASRKGQDNQPQHF.

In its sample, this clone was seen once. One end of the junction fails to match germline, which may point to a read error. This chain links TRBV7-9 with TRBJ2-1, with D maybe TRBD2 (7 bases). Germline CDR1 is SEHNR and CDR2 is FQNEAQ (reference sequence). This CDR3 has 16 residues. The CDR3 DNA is TGTTCCAGCAGCTTAGGGGGGGGACCCGACTACAATGAGCAGTTCTTC. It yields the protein CSSSLGGGPDYNEQFF.

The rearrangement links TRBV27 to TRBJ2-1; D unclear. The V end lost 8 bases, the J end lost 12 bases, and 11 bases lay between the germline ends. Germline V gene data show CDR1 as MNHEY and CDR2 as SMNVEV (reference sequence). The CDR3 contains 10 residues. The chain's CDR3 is CASGTALQFF. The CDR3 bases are TGTGCCAGCGGTACCGCACTGCAGTTCTTC.

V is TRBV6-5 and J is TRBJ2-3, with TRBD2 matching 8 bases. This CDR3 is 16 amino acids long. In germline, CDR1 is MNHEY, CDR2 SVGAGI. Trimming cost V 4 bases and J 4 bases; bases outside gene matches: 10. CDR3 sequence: CASSSSGSGGPDTQYF. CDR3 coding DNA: TGTGCCAGCAGTTCCTCGGGGAGCGGGGGTCCAGATACGCAGTATTTT.

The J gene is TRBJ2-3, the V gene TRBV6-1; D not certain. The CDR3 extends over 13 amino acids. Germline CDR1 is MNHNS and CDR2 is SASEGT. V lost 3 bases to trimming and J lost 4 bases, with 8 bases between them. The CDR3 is CASSDLGPDTQYF. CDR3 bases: TGTGCCAGCAGTGATCTGGGCCCAGATACGCAGTATTTT.

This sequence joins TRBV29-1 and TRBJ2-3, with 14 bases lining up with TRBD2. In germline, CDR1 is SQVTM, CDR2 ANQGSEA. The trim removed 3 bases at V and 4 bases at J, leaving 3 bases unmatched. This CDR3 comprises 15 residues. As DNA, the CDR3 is TGCAGCGTTGAGGGGACTAGCGGGAGTTCAGATACGCAGTATTTT. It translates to CSVEGTSGSSDTQYF.

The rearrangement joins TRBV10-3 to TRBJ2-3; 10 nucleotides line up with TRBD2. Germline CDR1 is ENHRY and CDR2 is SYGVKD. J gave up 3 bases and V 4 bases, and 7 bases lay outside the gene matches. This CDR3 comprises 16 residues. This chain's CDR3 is CAISGGLAVLTDTQYF. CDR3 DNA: TGTGCCATCAGTGGTGGACTAGCGGTACTAACAGATACGCAGTATTTT.

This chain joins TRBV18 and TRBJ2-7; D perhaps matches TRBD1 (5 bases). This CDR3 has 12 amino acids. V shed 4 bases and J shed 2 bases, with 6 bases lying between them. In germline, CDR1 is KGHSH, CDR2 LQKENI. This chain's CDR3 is CASSQGTYEQYF. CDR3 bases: TGTGCCAGCTCACAGGGGACCTACGAGCAGTACTTC.

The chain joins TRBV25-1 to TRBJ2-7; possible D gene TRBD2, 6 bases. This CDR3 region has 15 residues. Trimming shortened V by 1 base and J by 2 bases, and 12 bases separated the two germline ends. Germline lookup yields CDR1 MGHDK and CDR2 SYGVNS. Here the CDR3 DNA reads TGTGCCAGCAGTGAATGGGTAGGAGGGGCCTACGAGCAGTACTTC. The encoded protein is CASSEWVGGAYEQYF.

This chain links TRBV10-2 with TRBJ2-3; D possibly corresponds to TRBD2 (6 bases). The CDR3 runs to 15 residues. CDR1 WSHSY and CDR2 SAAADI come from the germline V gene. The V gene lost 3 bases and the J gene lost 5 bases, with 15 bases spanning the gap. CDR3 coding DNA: TGCGCCAGCAGTGACGGGACTCAGATCCAAGATACGCAGTATTTT. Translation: CASSDGTQIQDTQYF.

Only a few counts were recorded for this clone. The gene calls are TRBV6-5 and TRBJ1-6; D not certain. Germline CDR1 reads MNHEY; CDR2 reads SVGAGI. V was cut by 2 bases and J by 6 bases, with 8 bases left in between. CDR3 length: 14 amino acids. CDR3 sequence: CASSYVASNSPLHF. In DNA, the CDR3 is TGTGCCAGCAGTTACGTGGCAAGTAATTCACCCCTCCACTTT.

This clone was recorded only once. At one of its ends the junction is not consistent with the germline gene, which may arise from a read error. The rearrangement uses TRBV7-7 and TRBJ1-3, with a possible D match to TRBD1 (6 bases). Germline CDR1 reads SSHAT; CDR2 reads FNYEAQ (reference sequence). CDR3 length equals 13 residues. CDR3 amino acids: CASSYRAGNTIYF. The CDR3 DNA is TGTGCTAGCAGCTACAGGGCCGGAAACACCATATATTTT.

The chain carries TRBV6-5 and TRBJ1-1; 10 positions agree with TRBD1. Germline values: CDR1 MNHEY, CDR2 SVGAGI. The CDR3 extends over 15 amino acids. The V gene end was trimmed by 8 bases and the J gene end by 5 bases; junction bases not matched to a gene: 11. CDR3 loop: CASCSGGTGETEAFF. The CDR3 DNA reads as TGTGCCAGCTGCAGCGGCGGGACAGGGGAGACTGAAGCTTTCTTT.

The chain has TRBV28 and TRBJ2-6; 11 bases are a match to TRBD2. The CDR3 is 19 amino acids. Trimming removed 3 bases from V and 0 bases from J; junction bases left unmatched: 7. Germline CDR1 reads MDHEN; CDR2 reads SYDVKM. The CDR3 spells CASSFLLTSGASGANVLTF. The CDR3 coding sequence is TGTGCCAGCAGTTTTTTGTTGACTAGCGGGGCCTCTGGGGCCAACGTCCTGACTTTC. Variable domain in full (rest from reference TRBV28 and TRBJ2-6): DVKVTQSSRYLVKRTGEKVFLECVQDMDHENMFWYRQDPGLGLRLIYFSYDVKMKEKGDIPEGYSVSREKKERFSLILESASTNQTSMYLCASSFLLTSGASGANVLTFGAGSRLTVL.

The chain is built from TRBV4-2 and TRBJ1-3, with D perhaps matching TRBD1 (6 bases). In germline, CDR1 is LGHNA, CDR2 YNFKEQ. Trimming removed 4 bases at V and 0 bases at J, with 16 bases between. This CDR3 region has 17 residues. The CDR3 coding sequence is TGTGCCAGCAGCCCCCGGGCAGGGGTATCCTCTGGAAACACCATATATTTT. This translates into CASSPRAGVSSGNTIYF.

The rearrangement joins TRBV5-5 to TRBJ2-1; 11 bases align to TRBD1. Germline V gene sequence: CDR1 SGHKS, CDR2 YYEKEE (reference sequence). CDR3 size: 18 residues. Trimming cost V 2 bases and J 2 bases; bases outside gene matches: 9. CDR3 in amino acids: CASSLGTGGLSPYNEQFF. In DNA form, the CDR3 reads TGTGCCAGCAGCTTAGGGACAGGGGGTTTGAGCCCCTACAATGAGCAGTTCTTC.

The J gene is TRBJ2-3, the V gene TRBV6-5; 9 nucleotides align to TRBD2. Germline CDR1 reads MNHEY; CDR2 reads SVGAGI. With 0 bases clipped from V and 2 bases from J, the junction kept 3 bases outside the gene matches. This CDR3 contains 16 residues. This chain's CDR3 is CASSYSAGGLTDTQYF. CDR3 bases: TGTGCCAGCAGTTACTCGGCGGGAGGGCTCACAGATACGCAGTATTTT.

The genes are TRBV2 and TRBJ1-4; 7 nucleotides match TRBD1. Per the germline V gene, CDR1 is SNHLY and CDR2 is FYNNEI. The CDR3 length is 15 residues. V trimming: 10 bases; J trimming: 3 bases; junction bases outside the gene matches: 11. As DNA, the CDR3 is TGTGCCACCCAAACAGGGGCAGGGGCTAATGAAAAACTGTTTTTT. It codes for CATQTGAGANEKLFF.

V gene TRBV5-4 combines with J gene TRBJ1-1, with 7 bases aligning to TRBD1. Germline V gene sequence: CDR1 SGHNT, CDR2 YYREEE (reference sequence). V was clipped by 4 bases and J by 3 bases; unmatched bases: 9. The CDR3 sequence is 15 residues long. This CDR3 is CASSKDPGQHTEAFF. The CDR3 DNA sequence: TGTGCCAGCAGCAAAGACCCGGGACAGCACACTGAAGCTTTCTTT.

This CDR3 is CASSFLRDRPYEQYF. Here the CDR3 DNA reads TGTGCCAGCAGCTTCCTCCGGGACAGGCCCTACGAGCAGTACTTC. This sequence joins TRBV7-9 and TRBJ2-7, with 8 nucleotides matching TRBD1. With 3 bases clipped from V and 2 bases from J, the junction kept 6 bases outside the gene matches. The CDR3 has 15 residues. Germline V CDR1 and CDR2: SEHNR, FQNEAQ (reference sequence).

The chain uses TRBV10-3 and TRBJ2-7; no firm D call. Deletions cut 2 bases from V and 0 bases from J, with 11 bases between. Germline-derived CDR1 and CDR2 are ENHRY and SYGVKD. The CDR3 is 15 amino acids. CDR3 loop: CAISEIEASSYEQYF. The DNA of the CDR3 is TGTGCCATCAGTGAGATAGAAGCGAGCTCCTACGAGCAGTACTTC.